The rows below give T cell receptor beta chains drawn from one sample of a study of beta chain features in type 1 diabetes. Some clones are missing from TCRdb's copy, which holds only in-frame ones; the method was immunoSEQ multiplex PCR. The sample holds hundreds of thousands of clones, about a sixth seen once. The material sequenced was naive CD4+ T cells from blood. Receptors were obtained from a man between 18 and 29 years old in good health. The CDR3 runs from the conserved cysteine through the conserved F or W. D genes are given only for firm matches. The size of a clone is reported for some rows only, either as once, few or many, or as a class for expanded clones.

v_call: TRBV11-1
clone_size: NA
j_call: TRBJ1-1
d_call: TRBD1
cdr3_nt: TGTGCCAGCAGGCAGGGGGGCTCCATCCTCACTGAAGCTTTCTTT
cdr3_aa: CASRQGGSILTEAFF

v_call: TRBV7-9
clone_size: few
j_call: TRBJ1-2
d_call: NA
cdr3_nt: TGTGCCAGCAGCTCGTCTAACTGGGGCTACACCTTC
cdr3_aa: CASSSSNWGYTF

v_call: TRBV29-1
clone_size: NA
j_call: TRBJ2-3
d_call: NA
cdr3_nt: TGCAGCGTTGTAAGGATGTTCGCAGATACGCAGTATTTT
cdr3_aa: CSVVRMFADTQYF

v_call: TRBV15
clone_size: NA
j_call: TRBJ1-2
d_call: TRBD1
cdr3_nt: TGTGCCACCAGCGTGAGACAGGGTGGGGGCTACACCTTC
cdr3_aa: CATSVRQGGGYTF

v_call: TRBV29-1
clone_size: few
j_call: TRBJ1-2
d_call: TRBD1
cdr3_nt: TGCACCTTTGAAGGCCTCAGGGGGAATGGCTACACCTTC
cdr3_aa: CTFEGLRGNGYTF

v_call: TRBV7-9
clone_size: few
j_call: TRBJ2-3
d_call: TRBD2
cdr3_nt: TGTGCCAGCAGCTTTCGAAGGACTAGCGGGGCCTTATATACGCAGTATTTT
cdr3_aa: CASSFRRTSGALYTQYF

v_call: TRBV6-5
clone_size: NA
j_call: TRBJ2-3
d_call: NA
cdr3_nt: TGTGCCAGCAAAATGACCAGCCCCGGCACAGATACGCAGTATTTT
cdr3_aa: CASKMTSPGTDTQYF

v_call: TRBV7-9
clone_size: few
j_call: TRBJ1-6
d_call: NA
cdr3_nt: TGTGCCAGCAGTTACAAGAATTCACCCCTCCACTTT
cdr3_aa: CASSYKNSPLHF

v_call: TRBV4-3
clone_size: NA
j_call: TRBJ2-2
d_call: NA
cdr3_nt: TGCGCCAGCAGCCATGCAGACACCGGGGAGCTGTTTTTT
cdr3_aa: CASSHADTGELFF

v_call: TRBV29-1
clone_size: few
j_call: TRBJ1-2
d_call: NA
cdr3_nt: TGCAGCTCCGCCCCCTGGCAGGGTGGCTATGGCTACACCTTC
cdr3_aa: CSSAPWQGGYGYTF

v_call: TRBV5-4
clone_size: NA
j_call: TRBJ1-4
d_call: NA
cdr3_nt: TGTGCCAGCAGCTTGCCTCAGGGGGAAAAACTGTTTTTT
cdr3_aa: CASSLPQGEKLFF

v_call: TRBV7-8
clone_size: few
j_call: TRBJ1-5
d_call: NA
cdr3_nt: TGTGCCAGCAGCTGGGTCAATCAGCCCCAGCATTTT
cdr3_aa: CASSWVNQPQHF

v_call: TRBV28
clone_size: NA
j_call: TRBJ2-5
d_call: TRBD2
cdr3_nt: TGTGCCAGCAGACGCGGGACTAGCGGTTCCCAAGAGACCCAGTACTTC
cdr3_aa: CASRRGTSGSQETQYF

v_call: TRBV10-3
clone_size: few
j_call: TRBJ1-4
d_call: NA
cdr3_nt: TGTGCCATCAGGAGAACAGGAGGGACTAATGAAAAACTGTTTTTT
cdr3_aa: CAIRRTGGTNEKLFF

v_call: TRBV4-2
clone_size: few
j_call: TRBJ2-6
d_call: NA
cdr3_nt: TGTGCCAGCAGCCAAAACCCTGGGGCCAACGTCCTGACTTTC
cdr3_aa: CASSQNPGANVLTF

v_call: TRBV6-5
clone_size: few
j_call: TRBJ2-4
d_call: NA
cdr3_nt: TGTGCCAGCAGTTACTTAGGAGGAAACATTCAGTACTTC
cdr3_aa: CASSYLGGNIQYF

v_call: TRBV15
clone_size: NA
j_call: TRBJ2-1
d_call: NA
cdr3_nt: TGTGCCACCAGCAGAGATCTAGGTGGGACCTACAATGAGCAGTTCTTC
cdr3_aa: CATSRDLGGTYNEQFF

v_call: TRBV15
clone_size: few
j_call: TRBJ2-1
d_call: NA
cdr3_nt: TGTGCCACCAGCAGAGATCAACTAGCAACAATGATGCAGTTCTTC
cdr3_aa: CATSRDQLATMMQFF

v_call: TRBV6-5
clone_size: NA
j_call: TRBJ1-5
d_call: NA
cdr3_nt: TGTGCCAGCAGTTACGGGAGGGACAGCAATCAGCCCCAGCATTTT
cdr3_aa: CASSYGRDSNQPQHF

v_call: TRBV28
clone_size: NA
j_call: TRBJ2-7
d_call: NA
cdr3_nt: TGTGCCAGCAGTTTGGGCACCTACGAGCAGTACTTC
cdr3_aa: CASSLGTYEQYF

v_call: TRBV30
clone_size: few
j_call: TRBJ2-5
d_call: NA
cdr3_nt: TGTGCCTGGAGTGTACGGTCGAGCTCGGAGACCCAGTACTTC
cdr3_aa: CAWSVRSSSETQYF

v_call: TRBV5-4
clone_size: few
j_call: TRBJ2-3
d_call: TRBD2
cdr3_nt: TGTGCCAGCAGCTTGCTCCTAGCGGGAGCGATAGATACGCAGTATTTT
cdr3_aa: CASSLLLAGAIDTQYF

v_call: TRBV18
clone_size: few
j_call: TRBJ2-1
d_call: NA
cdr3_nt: TGTGCCAGCTCACCCCTAACAGGGAACAATGAGCAGTTCTTC
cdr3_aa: CASSPLTGNNEQFF

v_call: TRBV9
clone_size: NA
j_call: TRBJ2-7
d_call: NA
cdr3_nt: TGTGCCAGCAGCGTCCGGGACGGCAGCTACGAGCAGTACTTC
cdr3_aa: CASSVRDGSYEQYF

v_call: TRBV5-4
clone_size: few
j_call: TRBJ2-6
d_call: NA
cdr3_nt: TGTGCCAGCAGCCAGCAGGGAGCTGGGGCCAACGTCCTGACTTTC
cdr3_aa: CASSQQGAGANVLTF

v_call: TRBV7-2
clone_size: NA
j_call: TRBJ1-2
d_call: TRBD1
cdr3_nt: TGTGCCAGCAGCTCCCAAGGGACAGCCCTCGGGGGCTACACCTTC
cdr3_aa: CASSSQGTALGGYTF

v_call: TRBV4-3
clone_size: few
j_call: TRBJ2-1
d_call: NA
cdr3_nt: TGCGCCAGCAGCAGGAAAAGGATCGACGATGAGCAGTTCTTC
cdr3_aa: CASSRKRIDDEQFF

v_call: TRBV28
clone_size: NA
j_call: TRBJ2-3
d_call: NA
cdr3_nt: TGTGCCAGCAGTCCCCCGGGATTGGGTTTCGGGGATACGCAGTATTTT
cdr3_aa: CASSPPGLGFGDTQYF

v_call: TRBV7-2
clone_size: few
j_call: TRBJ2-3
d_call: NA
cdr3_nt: TGTGCCAGCAGCTTCTTAGGGACTGATACGTATACGCAGTATTTT
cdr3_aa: CASSFLGTDTYTQYF

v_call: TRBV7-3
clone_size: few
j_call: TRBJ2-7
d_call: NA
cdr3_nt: TGTGCCAGCAGCTCGGCGGGCTCCTACGAGCAGTACTTC
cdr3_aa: CASSSAGSYEQYF

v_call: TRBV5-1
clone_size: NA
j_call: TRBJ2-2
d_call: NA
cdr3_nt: TGCGCCAGCAGCTTGGTACAGGAAGCCGGGGAGCTGTTTTTT
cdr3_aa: CASSLVQEAGELFF

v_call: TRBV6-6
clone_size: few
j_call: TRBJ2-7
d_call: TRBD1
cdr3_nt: TGTGCCAGCAGTTACTCGAACAGGGGGGAGTACGAGCAGTACTTC
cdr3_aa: CASSYSNRGEYEQYF

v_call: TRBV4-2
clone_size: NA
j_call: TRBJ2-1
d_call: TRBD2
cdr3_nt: TGTGCCAGCAGCCAAGAATCTGGTAGCGGGAGGGCCCATGAGCAGTTCTTC
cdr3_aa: CASSQESGSGRAHEQFF

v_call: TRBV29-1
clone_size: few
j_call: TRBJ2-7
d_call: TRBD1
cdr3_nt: TGCAGCGTTGTAGGAGGTTTACAGGGGTTAGGCGAGCAGTACTTC
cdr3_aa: CSVVGGLQGLGEQYF

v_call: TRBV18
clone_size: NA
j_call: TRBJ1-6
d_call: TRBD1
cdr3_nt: TGTGCCAGCTCACCACCGATTGGCACAGGGGGATCACCCCTCCACTTT
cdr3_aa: CASSPPIGTGGSPLHF

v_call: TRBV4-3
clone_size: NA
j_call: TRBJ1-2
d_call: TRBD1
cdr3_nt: TGCGCCAGCAGCGCGCCTAATTTTGTTGGGGGACAGTCCTCTAACTATGGCTACACCTTC
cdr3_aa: CASSAPNFVGGQSSNYGYTF

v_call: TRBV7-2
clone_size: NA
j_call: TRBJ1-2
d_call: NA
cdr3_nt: TGTGCCAGCAGCTTCGTGGGGGGAAACTATGGCTACACCTTC
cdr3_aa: CASSFVGGNYGYTF

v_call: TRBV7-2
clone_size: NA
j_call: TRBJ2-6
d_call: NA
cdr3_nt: TGTGCCAGCAGGTCTACTGGGGCCAACGTCCTGACTTTC
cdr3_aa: CASRSTGANVLTF

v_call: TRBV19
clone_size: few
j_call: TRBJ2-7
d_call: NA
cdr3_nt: TGTGCCAGTAGGGGGGCCCACTCGCGGGTGGGCGAGCAGTACTTC
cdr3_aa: CASRGAHSRVGEQYF

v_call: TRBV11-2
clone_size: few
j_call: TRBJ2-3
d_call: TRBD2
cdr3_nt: TGTGCCAGCAGCTTATCGGTAGCGGGGGTGCACACAGATACGCAGTATTTT
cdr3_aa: CASSLSVAGVHTDTQYF

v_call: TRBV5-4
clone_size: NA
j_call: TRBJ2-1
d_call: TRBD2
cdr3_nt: TGTGCCAGCAGCCCACCGAGGCGGCGGGAGTTGGTAAGTTCCTACAATGAGCAGTTCTTC
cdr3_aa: CASSPPRRRELVSSYNEQFF

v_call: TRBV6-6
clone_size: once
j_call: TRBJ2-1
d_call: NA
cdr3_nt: TGTGCCAGCAGTTACTCATTCACCCGTCCTGAGCAGTTCTTC
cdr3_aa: CASSYSFTRPEQFF

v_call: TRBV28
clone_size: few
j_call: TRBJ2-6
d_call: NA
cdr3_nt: TGTGCCAGCAGTCTCTCTGGGGCCAACGTCCTGACTTTC
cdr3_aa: CASSLSGANVLTF

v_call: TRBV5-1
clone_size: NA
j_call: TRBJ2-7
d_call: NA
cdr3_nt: TGCGCCAGCCGTAAAGGGGAAGCCGAGCAGTACTTC
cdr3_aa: CASRKGEAEQYF

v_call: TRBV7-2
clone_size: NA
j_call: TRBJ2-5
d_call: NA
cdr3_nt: TGTGCCAGCAGCTTAGGTCGGCAAGAGACCCGGTACTTC
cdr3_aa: CASSLGRQETRYF

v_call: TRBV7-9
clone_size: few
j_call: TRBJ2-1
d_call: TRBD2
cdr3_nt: TGTGCCAGCCTACCGGGGGGTAGCGGGAGATACAATGAGCAGTTCTTC
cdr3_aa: CASLPGGSGRYNEQFF

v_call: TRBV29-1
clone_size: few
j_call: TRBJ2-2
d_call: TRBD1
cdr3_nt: TGCAGCGTTGAGGGACAGTCCACCGGGGAGCTGTTTTTT
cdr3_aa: CSVEGQSTGELFF

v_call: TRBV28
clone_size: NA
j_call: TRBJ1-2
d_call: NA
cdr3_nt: TGTGCCAGCAGTTTATTCGGGGATGGCTACACCTTC
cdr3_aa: CASSLFGDGYTF

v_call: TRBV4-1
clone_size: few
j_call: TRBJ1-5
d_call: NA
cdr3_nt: TGCGCCAGCAGCCCAGTTCCGGGACGACTCAATCAGCCCCAGCATTTT
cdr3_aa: CASSPVPGRLNQPQHF

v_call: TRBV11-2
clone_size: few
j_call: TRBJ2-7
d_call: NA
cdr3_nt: TGTGCCAGCAGCTTAGTTCGGGACTCCTACGAGCAGTACTTC
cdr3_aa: CASSLVRDSYEQYF

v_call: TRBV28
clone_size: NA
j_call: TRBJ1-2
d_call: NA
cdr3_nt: TGTGCCAGCAGTGCCTTGGACAGTAAAGGCTACACCTTC
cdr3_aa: CASSALDSKGYTF

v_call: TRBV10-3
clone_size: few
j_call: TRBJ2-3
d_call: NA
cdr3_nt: TGTGCCATCAGTGAGGTGGCAGGCCCCACAGATACGCAGTATTTT
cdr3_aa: CAISEVAGPTDTQYF